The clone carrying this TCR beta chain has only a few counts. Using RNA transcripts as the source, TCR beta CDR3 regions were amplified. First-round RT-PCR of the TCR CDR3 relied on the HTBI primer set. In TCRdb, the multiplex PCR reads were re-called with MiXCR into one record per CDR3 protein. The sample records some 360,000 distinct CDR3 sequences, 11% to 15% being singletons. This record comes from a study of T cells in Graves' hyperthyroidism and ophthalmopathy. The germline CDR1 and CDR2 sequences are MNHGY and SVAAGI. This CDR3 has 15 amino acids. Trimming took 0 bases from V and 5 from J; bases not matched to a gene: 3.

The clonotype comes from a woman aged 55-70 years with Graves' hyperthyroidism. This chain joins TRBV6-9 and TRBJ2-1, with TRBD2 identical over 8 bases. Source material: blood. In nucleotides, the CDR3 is TGTGCCAGCAGTTATTCCACTAGCGGAAACAATGAGCAGTTCTTC. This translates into CASSYSTSGNNEQFF.